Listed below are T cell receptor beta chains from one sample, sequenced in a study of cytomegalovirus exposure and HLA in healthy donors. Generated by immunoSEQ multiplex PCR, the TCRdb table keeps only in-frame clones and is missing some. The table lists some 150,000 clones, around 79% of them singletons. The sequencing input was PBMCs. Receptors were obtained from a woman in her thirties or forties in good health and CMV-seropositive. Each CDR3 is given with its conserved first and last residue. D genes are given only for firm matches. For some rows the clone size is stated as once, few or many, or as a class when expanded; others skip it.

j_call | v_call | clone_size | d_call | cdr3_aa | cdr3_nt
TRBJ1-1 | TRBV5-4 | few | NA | CASSFMAGDTEAFF | TGTGCCAGCAGCTTCATGGCGGGGGACACTGAAGCTTTCTTT
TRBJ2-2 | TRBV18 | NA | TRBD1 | CASSYPQGRNTGELFF | TGTGCCAGCTCTTACCCACAGGGGCGCAACACCGGGGAGCTGTTTTTT
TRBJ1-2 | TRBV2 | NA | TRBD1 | CASSGDRGGVRGYTF | TGTGCCAGCAGTGGGGACAGGGGAGGGGTGCGGGGCTACACCTTC
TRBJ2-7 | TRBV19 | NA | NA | CATYDGVEQYF | TGTGCCACCTACGACGGAGTCGAGCAGTACTTC
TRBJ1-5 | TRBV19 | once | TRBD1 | CASSKTGGAVQPQHF | TGTGCCAGTAGTAAGACAGGGGGCGCGGTTCAGCCCCAGCATTTT
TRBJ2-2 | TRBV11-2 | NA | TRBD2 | CASSFGGTGELFF | TGTGCCAGCAGCTTCGGGGGGACCGGGGAGCTGTTTTTT
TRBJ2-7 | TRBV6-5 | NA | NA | CASTSTESSYEQYF | TGTGCCAGCACCTCGACAGAAAGCTCCTACGAGCAGTACTTC
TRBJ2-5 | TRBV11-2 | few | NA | CASSLSGEQETQYF | TGTGCCAGCAGCTTATCGGGGGAACAAGAGACCCAGTACTTC
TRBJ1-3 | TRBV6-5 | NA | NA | CASSYNPRVDTIYF | TGTGCCAGCAGTTATAACCCGCGGGTAGACACCATATATTTT
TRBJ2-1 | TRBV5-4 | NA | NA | CASSLEGESANEQFF | TGTGCCAGCAGCTTGGAGGGGGAATCAGCCAATGAGCAGTTCTTC
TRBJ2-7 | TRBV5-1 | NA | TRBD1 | CASSLLGQVYEQYF | TGCGCCAGCAGCTTGTTAGGACAGGTCTACGAGCAGTACTTC
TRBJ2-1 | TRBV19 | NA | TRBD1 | CASSRQGPNNEQFF | TGTGCCAGTAGCCGACAGGGCCCAAACAATGAGCAGTTCTTC
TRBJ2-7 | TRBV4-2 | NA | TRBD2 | CASSYPGLASSEQYF | TGTGCCAGCAGCTATCCGGGACTAGCGTCCAGCGAGCAGTACTTC
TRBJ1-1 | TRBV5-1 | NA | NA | CASSLAGWNTEAFF | TGCGCCAGCAGCTTGGCCGGGTGGAACACTGAAGCTTTCTTT
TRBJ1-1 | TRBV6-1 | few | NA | CASSEQGLNTEAFF | TGTGCCAGCAGTGAACAGGGATTGAACACTGAAGCTTTCTTT
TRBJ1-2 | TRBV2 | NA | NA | CASSEATARSYGYTF | TGTGCCAGCAGTGAAGCGACAGCCCGATCCTATGGCTACACCTTC
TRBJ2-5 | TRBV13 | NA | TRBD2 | CASSLAGGQETQYF | TGTGCCAGCAGCCTAGCGGGGGGGCAAGAGACCCAGTACTTC
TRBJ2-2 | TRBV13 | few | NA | CASSAQIAQGTGELFF | TGTGCCAGCAGCGCCCAAATCGCGCAGGGAACCGGGGAGCTGTTTTTT
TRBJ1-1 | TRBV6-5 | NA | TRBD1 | CASSSGQGGAFF | TGTGCCAGCAGTTCGGGACAGGGTGGGGCTTTCTTT
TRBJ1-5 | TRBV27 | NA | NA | CASSSRGDQPQHF | TGTGCCAGCAGTTCCCGGGGAGATCAGCCCCAGCATTTT
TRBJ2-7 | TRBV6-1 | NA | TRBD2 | CASSDPAGGAPYEQYF | TGTGCCAGCAGTGACCCAGCGGGGGGCGCTCCGTACGAGCAGTACTTC
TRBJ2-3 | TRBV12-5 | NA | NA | CASGRGSSDTQYF | TGTGCTAGTGGAAGGGGGTCTTCGGATACGCAGTATTTT
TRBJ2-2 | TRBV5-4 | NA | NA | CASSSYLSTGELFF | TGTGCCAGCAGCTCCTACCTTTCCACCGGGGAGCTGTTTTTT
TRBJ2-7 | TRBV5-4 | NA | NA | CASSLDNYGEQYF | TGTGCCAGCAGCTTGGACAACTACGGGGAGCAGTACTTC
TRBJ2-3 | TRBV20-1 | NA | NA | CSATWDTQYF | TGCAGTGCCACATGGGATACGCAGTATTTT
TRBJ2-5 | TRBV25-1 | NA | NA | CASSVGQTQYF | TGTGCCAGTTCGGTGGGGCAGACCCAGTACTTC
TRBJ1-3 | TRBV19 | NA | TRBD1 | CASSITGGSGNTIYF | TGTGCCAGTAGTATTACAGGGGGCTCTGGAAACACCATATATTTT
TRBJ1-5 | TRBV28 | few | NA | CASSSAIRGPNQPQHF | TGTGCCAGCAGTTCCGCCATAAGGGGCCCCAATCAGCCCCAGCATTTT
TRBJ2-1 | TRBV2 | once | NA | CASSESTTRVSYNEQFF | TGTGCCAGCAGTGAAAGTACTACCAGAGTCTCCTACAATGAGCAGTTCTTC
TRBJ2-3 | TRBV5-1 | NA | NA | CASSLYSESDTQYF | TGCGCCAGCAGCTTGTACTCCGAATCAGATACGCAGTATTTT
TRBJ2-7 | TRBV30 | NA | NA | CAWSQGYEQYF | TGTGCCTGGAGCCAGGGGTACGAGCAGTACTTC
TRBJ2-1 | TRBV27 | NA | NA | CASSFRQPPYNEQFF | TGTGCCAGCAGTTTCCGACAACCACCCTACAATGAGCAGTTCTTC
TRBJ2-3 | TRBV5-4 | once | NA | CASSFGSTDTQYF | TGTGCCAGCAGCTTCGGGAGCACAGATACGCAGTATTTT
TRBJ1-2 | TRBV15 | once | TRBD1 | CATSRDRGAGGGYTF | TGTGCCACCAGCAGAGACAGGGGGGCAGGGGGTGGCTACACCTTC
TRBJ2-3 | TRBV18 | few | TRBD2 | CASSPGLAGGAQYF | TGTGCCAGCTCACCCGGACTAGCGGGGGGGGCGCAGTATTTT
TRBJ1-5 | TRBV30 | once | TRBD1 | CAWARQGGGQPQHF | TGTGCCTGGGCCCGACAGGGAGGAGGACAGCCCCAGCATTTT
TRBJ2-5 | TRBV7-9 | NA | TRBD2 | CASSLAVSVAGLETQYF | TGTGCCAGCAGCTTAGCAGTCTCGGTAGCGGGGTTAGAGACCCAGTACTTC
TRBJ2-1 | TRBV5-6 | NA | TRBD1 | CASSLYGDRGTYNEQFF | TGTGCCAGCAGCTTGTATGGGGACAGGGGAACCTACAATGAGCAGTTCTTC
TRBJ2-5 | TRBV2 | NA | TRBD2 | CASTRLAGGQETQYF | TGTGCCAGCACAAGACTAGCGGGGGGCCAAGAGACCCAGTACTTC
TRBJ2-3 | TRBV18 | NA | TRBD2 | CASSPILAGGPPDTQYF | TGTGCCAGCTCACCGATCCTAGCGGGGGGGCCTCCGGATACGCAGTATTTT
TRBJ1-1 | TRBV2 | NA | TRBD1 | CASSPGTVNTEAFF | TGTGCCAGCAGCCCCGGGACAGTGAACACTGAAGCTTTCTTT